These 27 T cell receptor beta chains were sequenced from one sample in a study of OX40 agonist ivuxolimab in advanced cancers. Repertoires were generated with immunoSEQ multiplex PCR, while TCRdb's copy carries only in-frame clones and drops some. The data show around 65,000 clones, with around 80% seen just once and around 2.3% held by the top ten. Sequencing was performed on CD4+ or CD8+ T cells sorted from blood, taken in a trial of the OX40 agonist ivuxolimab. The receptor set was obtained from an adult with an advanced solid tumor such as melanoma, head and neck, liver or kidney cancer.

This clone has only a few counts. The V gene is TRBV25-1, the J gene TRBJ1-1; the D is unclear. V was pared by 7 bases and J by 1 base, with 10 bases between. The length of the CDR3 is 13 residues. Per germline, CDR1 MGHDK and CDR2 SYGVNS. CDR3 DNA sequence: TGTGCCAGCAAACACACCACGAACACTGAAGCTTTCTTT. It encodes CASKHTTNTEAFF.

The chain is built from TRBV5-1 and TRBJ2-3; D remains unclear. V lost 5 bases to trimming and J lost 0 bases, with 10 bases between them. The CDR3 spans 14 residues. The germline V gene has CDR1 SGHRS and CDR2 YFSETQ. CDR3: CASRFIGSTDTQYF. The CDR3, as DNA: TGCGCCAGCAGGTTTATCGGGAGCACAGATACGCAGTATTTT.

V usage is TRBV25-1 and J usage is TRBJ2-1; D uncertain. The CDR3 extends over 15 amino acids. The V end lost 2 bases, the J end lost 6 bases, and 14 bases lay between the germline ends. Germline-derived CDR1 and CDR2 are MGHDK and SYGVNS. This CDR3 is CASSEAWGRGNEQFF. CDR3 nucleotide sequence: TGTGCCAGCAGTGAAGCCTGGGGAAGAGGCAATGAGCAGTTCTTC.

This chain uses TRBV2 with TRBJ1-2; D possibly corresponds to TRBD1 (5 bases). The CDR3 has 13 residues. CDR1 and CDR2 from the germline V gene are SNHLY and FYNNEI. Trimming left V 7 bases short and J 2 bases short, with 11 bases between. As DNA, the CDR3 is TGTGCCAGCAAGATGGGGGGGAACTATGGCTACACCTTC. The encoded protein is CASKMGGNYGYTF. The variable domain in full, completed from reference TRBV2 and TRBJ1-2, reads EPEVTQTPSHQVTQMGQEVILRCVPISNHLYFYWYRQILGQKVEFLVSFYNNEISEKSEIFDDQFSVERPDGSNFTLKIRSTKLEDSAMYFCASKMGGNYGYTFGSGTRLTVV.

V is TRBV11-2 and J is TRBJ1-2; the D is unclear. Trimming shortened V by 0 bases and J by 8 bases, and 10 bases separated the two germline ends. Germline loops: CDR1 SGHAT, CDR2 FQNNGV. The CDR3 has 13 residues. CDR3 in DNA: TGTGCCAGCAGCTTAGACGGGAGCGAAGGCTACACCTTC. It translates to CASSLDGSEGYTF.

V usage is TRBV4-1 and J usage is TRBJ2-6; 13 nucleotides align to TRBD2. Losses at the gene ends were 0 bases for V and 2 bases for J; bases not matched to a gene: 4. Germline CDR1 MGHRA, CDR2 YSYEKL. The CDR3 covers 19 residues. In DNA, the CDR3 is TGCGCCAGCAGCCAAGATCGCGGACTAGCGGGAGCTGGGGCCAACGTCCTGACTTTC. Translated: CASSQDRGLAGAGANVLTF.

CDR3 region: CASSLAQVGEKLFF. The CDR3 DNA reads as TGCGCCAGCAGCTTGGCCCAAGTCGGCGAAAAACTGTTTTTT. J is TRBJ1-4 and V is TRBV5-1; no definite D call. Germline lookup yields CDR1 SGHRS and CDR2 YFSETQ. This CDR3 has 14 amino acids. Trimming took 0 bases from V and 8 from J, leaving 11 bases between them.

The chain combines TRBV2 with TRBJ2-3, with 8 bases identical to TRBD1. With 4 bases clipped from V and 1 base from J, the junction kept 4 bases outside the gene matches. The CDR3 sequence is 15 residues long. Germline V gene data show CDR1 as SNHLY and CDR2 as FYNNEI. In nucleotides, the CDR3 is TGTGCCAGCAGTGCTGACAGGGGTGGCACAGATACGCAGTATTTT. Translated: CASSADRGGTDTQYF.

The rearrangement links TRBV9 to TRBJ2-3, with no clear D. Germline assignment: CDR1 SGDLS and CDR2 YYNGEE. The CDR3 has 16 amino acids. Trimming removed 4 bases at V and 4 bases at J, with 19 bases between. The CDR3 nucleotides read TGTGCCAGCAGCTCCCAAGGTAGAGGCTACTCAGATACGCAGTATTTT. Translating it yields CASSSQGRGYSDTQYF.

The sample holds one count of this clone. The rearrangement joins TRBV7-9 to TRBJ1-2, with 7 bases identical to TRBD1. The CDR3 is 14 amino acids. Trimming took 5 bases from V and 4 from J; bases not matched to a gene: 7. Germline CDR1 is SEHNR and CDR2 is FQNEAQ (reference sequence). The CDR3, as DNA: TGTGCCAGCAGCGTCGACAGGGCCCTCTATGGCTACACCTTC. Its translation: CASSVDRALYGYTF.

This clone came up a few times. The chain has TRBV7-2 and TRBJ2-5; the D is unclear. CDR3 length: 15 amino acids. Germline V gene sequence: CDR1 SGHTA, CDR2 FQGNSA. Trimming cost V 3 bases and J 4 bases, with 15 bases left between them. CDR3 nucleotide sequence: TGTGCCAGCAGCTTCTCTACGCGTTTAGGAGAGACCCAGTACTTC. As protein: CASSFSTRLGETQYF.

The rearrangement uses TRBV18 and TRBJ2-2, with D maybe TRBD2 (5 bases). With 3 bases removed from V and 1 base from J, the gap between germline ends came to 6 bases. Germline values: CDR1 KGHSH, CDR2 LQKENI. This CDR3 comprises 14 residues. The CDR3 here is CASSPDLNTGELFF. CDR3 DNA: TGTGCCAGCTCACCGGACTTGAACACCGGGGAGCTGTTTTTT.

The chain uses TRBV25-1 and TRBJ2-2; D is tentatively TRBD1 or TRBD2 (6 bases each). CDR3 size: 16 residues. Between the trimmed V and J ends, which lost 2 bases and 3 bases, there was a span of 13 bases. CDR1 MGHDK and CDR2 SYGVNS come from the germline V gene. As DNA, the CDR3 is TGTGCCAGCAGTGAAGGAGGGGGGATGTACACCGGGGAGCTGTTTTTT. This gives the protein CASSEGGGMYTGELFF.

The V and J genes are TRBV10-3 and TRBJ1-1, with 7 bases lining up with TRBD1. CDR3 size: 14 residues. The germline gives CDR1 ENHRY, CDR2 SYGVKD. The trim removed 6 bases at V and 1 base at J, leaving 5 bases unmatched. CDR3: CAISPQGTNTEAFF. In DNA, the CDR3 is TGTGCCATCAGCCCACAGGGGACGAACACTGAAGCTTTCTTT.

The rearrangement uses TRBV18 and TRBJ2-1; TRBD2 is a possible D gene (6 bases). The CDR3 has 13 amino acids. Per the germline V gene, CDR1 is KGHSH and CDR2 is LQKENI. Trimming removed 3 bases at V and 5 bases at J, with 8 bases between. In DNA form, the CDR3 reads TGTGCCAGCTCACCCCGCGGGGACAATGAGCAGTTCTTC. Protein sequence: CASSPRGDNEQFF.

The DNA of the CDR3 is TGTGCCAGTAGTGCGGATTCAGGGTCCAATCAGCCCCAGCATTTT. It translates to CASSADSGSNQPQHF. The chain recombines TRBV19 with TRBJ1-5, with D maybe TRBD1 (5 bases). Germline lookup yields CDR1 LNHDA and CDR2 SQIVND (reference sequence). CDR3 length equals 15 residues. Trimming left V 5 bases short and J 3 bases short, with 14 bases between. The whole variable domain, remainder taken from reference TRBV19 and TRBJ1-5, is DGGITQSPKYLFRKEGQNVTLSCEQNLNHDAMYWYRQDPGQGLRLIYYSQIVNDFQKGDIAEGYSVSREKKESFPLTVTSAQKNPTAFYLCASSADSGSNQPQHFGDGTRLSIL.

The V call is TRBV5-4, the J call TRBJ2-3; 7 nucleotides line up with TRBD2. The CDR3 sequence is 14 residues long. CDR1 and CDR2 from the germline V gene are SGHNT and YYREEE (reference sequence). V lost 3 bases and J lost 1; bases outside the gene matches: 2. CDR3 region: CASSSRGGTDTQYF. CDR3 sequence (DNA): TGTGCCAGCAGCTCACGGGGGGGCACAGATACGCAGTATTTT.

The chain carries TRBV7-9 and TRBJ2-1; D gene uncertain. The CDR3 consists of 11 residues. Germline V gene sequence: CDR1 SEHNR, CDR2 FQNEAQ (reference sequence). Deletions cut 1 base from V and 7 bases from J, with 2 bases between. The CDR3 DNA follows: TGTGCCAGCAGCTTAGAGAATGAGCAGTTCTTC. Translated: CASSLENEQFF.

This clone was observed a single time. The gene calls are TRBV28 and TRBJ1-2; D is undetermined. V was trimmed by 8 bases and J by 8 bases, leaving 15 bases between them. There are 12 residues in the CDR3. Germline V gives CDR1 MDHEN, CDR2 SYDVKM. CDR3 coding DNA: TGTGCCAGCGCCACTTGGGCGCGCGGCTACACCTTC. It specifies CASATWARGYTF.

CDR3 sequence: CASSLDQQGSTTEAFF. The DNA of the CDR3 is TGCGCCAGCAGCTTGGATCAACAGGGATCGACAACTGAAGCTTTCTTT. The V call is TRBV5-1, the J call TRBJ1-1, with a tentative D call TRBD1 (6 bases). The CDR3 has 16 residues. Germline CDR1 and CDR2: SGHRS and YFSETQ. Trimming removed 0 bases from V and 5 bases from J, with 17 bases in between.

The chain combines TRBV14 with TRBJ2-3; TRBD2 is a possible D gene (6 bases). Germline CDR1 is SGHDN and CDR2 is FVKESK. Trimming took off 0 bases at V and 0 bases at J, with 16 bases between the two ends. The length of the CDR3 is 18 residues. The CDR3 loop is CASSQDERRGRSTDTQYF. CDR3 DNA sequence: TGTGCCAGCAGCCAAGATGAGCGGAGGGGTCGGAGCACAGATACGCAGTATTTT.

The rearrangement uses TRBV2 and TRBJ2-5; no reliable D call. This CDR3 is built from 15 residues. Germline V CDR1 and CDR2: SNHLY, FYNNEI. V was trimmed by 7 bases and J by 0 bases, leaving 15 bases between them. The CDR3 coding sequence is TGTGCCAGCACAGTCTTAGCTGAGTACCAAGAGACCCAGTACTTC. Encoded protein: CASTVLAEYQETQYF.

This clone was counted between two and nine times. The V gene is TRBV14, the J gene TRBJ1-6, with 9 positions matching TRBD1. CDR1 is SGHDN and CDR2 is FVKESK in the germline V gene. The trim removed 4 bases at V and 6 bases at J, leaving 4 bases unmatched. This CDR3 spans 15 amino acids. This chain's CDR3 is CASSPQGQGNSPLHF. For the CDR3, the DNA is TGTGCCAGCAGCCCTCAGGGACAGGGTAATTCACCCCTCCACTTT. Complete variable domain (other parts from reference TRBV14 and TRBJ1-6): EAGVTQFPSHSVIEKGQTVTLRCDPISGHDNLYWYRRVMGKEIKFLLHFVKESKQDESGMPNNRFLAERTGGTYSTLKVQPAELEDSGVYFCASSPQGQGNSPLHFGNGTRLTVT.

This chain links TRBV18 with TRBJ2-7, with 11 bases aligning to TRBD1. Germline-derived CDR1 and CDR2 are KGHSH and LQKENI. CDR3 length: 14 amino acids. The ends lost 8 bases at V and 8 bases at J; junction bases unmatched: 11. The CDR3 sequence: CASAFNGDRGKQYF. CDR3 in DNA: TGTGCCAGCGCCTTTAATGGGGACAGGGGGAAGCAGTACTTC.

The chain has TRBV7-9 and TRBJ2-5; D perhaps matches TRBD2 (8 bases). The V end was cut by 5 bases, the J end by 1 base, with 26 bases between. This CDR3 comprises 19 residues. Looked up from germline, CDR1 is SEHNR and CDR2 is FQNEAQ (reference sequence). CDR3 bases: TGTGCCAGCAGCCGCCGGAGACAGGGAGCGGGAGATGCCCAAGAGACCCAGTACTTC. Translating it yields CASSRRRQGAGDAQETQYF.

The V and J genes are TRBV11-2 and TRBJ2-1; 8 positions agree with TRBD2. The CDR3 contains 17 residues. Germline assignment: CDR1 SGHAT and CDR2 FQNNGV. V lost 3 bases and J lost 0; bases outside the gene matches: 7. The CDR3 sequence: CASSLTVLAASYNEQFF. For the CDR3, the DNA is TGTGCCAGCAGCTTGACTGTACTAGCGGCCTCCTACAATGAGCAGTTCTTC.

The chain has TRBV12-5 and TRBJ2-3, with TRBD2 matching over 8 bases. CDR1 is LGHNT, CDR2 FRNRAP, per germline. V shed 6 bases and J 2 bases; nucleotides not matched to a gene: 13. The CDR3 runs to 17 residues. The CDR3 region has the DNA TGTGCTAGTGGGACGGACGGGGGGGGCCTCATCACAGATACGCAGTATTTT. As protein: CASGTDGGGLITDTQYF. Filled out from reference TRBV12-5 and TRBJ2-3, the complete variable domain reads DARVTQTPRHKVTEMGQEVTMRCQPILGHNTVFWYRQTMMQGLELLAYFRNRAPLDDSGMPKDRFSAEMPDATLATLKIQPSEPRDSAVYFCASGTDGGGLITDTQYFGPGTRLTVL.